This is a list of T cell receptor beta chains from one sample in a study of blood T cell repertoires in COVID-19. Clones were sequenced by immunoSEQ multiplex PCR, and TCRdb holds only the in-frame ones, with some missing. The table has over 450,000 clones, approximately 88% seen once; the top ten hold roughly 8%. Material: peripheral blood. All receptors come from a woman in her fifties or sixties with COVID-19, enrolled during active disease. The CDR3 runs from the conserved cysteine through the conserved F or W. The D gene is left open where the match is weak. Expanded clones get a size class; other rows say once, few or many, or leave the size out.

v_gene	abundance	j_gene	d_gene	CDR3aa	CDR3nt
TRBV6-6	-	TRBJ2-7	TRBD2	CASSSPIREGNEQYF	TGTGCCAGCAGCTCGCCTATACGGGAGGGGAACGAGCAGTACTTC
TRBV4-2	-	TRBJ2-1	-	CASSHPLGSSYNEQFF	TGTGCCAGCAGCCACCCACTAGGGAGCTCCTACAATGAGCAGTTCTTC
TRBV19	-	TRBJ2-7	-	CASSLGGPIYEQYF	TGTGCCAGTAGTCTGGGGGGGCCGATCTACGAGCAGTACTTC
TRBV3-1/TRBV3-2	-	TRBJ2-2	TRBD1	CASKTKGAGTGELFF	TGTGCCAGCAAGACCAAGGGGGCGGGCACCGGGGAGCTGTTTTTT
TRBV5-1	-	TRBJ1-2	-	CASSLVGGGYTF	TGCGCCAGCAGCTTGGTCGGAGGGGGCTACACCTTC
TRBV7-8	-	TRBJ2-7	-	CASSSTTGRLYEQYF	TGTGCCAGCAGCTCCACGACAGGCCGCCTCTACGAGCAGTACTTC
TRBV13	-	TRBJ2-7	TRBD2	CASSLPLPGGANEQYF	TGTGCCAGCAGCCTACCTTTACCCGGGGGGGCCAACGAGCAGTACTTC
TRBV3-1/TRBV3-2	-	TRBJ2-2	-	CASSPDTGELFF	TGTGCCAGCAGCCCGGACACCGGGGAGCTGTTTTTT
TRBV24-1	-	TRBJ2-3	-	CATSDPGLADTQYF	TGTGCCACCAGTGACCCAGGGCTAGCAGATACGCAGTATTTT
TRBV12-3/TRBV12-4	-	TRBJ2-7	-	CASSFSEDEQYF	TGTGCCAGCAGTTTTTCGGAGGACGAGCAGTACTTC
TRBV9	-	TRBJ2-1	-	CASSRVREQFF	TGTGCCAGCAGTCGGGTCCGTGAGCAGTTCTTC
TRBV18	-	TRBJ1-1	-	CASSKWEGNTEAFF	TGTGCCAGCTCAAAGTGGGAGGGGAACACTGAAGCTTTCTTT
TRBV5-1	-	TRBJ2-3	-	CASSPGSADTQYF	TGCGCCAGCAGCCCGGGGTCCGCGGATACGCAGTATTTT
TRBV30	-	TRBJ1-5	-	CAWRAKGLQPQHF	TGTGCCTGGAGGGCAAAGGGGTTGCAGCCCCAGCATTTT
TRBV7-9	-	TRBJ2-5	TRBD2	CASSLTRGGEETQYF	TGTGCCAGCAGCTTAACCCGGGGGGGCGAAGAGACCCAGTACTTC
TRBV24-1	-	TRBJ2-1	-	CATSDSDNEQFF	TGTGCCACCAGTGATTCCGACAATGAGCAGTTCTTC
TRBV18	-	TRBJ2-2	-	CASSLDTGNTGELFF	TGTGCCAGCTCACTGGACACGGGGAACACCGGGGAGCTGTTTTTT
TRBV5-1	-	TRBJ2-5	TRBD2	CASSLVSGGLQETQYF	TGCGCCAGCAGCTTAGTAAGCGGGGGGTTACAAGAGACCCAGTACTTC
TRBV27	once	TRBJ2-6	-	CASSLSTGTVLTF	TGTGCCAGCAGTTTATCCACAGGGACCGTCCTGACTTTC
TRBV7-7	-	TRBJ2-3	TRBD2	CASSPLAGHTDTQYF	TGTGCCAGCAGCCCCCTAGCGGGCCACACAGATACGCAGTATTTT
TRBV24-1	-	TRBJ2-5	-	CATSDSHQETQYF	TGTGCCACCAGTGACAGTCACCAAGAGACCCAGTACTTC
TRBV27	once	TRBJ1-5	-	CASRPTGFYSNQPQHF	TGTGCCAGCAGACCTACCGGGTTTTATAGCAATCAGCCCCAGCATTTT
TRBV10-2	-	TRBJ2-5	-	CASSESKGGIETQYF	TGCGCCAGCAGTGAGTCGAAGGGCGGGATAGAGACCCAGTACTTC
TRBV30	once	TRBJ2-7	-	CAWSPLGDIEQYF	TGTGCCTGGAGTCCTCTCGGTGACATCGAGCAGTACTTC
TRBV2	few	TRBJ2-2	-	CATQGAPRGAKSGELFF	TGTGCCACCCAGGGGGCCCCCCGGGGGGCGAAGAGCGGGGAGCTGTTTTTT
TRBV7-9	-	TRBJ2-7	TRBD1	CASSLSGQHYEQYF	TGTGCCAGCAGCTTATCGGGACAGCATTACGAGCAGTACTTC